These 19 T cell receptor beta chains share one sample of origin, sequenced in a study of blood T cell repertoires in COVID-19 (dated by TCRdb to 2020 to 2022). Libraries were prepared through the immunoSEQ multiplex PCR assay. Not all clones reach the TCRdb copy of this immuneACCESS table, which keeps in-frame sequences only. Checked studies attribute under half of the gap to unresolved V genes and leave the rest unexplained. Within this sample are more than 40,000 clones, with around 84% of them counted one time only. Jointly, the top ten make up about 4.3% of the sample. The sequenced sample was peripheral blood. These receptor sequences come from a man aged 50 to 59 with active COVID-19.

J is TRBJ1-1 and V is TRBV6-5, with unresolved D. Trimming pared 2 bases from V and 8 bases from J, leaving 12 bases between. The CDR3 runs to 13 residues. CDR1 is MNHEY and CDR2 is SVGAGI in the germline V gene. CDR3 loop: CASSYRGGIEAFF. The CDR3 nucleotides are TGTGCCAGCAGTTACAGAGGAGGAATCGAAGCTTTCTTT.

The chain employs TRBV6-5 and TRBJ1-5; no definite D call. Germline assignment: CDR1 MNHEY and CDR2 SVGAGI. The CDR3 loop spans 15 amino acids. The V end was cut by 0 bases, the J end by 6 bases, with 12 bases between. CDR3 nucleotide sequence: TGTGCCAGCAGTTACTCACCCGAAGGCGGTCAGCCCCAGCATTTT. It encodes CASSYSPEGGQPQHF.

The rearrangement links TRBV6-1 to TRBJ2-2; D call uncertain. Germline-derived CDR1 and CDR2 are MNHNS and SASEGT. The CDR3 consists of 15 residues. V dropped 1 base and J dropped 0 bases, with 6 bases sitting between them. The CDR3 DNA reads TGTGCCAGCAGTGAAGAGACTGCGAACACCGGGGAGCTGTTTTTT. It encodes CASSEETANTGELFF.

The chain employs TRBV3-1 (or the pseudogene TRBV3-2) and TRBJ2-5; D possibly corresponds to TRBD1 (7 bases). This CDR3 comprises 17 residues. Germline V gene lookup returns CDR1 LGHDT and CDR2 YNNKEL (reference sequence). Trimming took 1 base from V and 5 from J, leaving 20 bases between them. CDR3 in amino acids: CASSQVSAGPRGETQYF. The CDR3 coding sequence is TGTGCCAGCAGCCAAGTTTCGGCGGGACCCAGGGGGGAGACCCAGTACTTC.

This chain uses TRBV6-5 with TRBJ2-1; 8 positions agree with TRBD2. This CDR3 has 14 residues. With 4 bases clipped from V and 3 bases from J, the junction kept 2 bases outside the gene matches. Germline CDR1 reads MNHEY; CDR2 reads SVGAGI. Here the CDR3 reads CASSSGTSYNEQFF. Here the CDR3 DNA reads TGTGCCAGCAGTTCCGGGACTAGCTACAATGAGCAGTTCTTC.

The chain recombines TRBV18 with TRBJ2-1; 14 bases fit TRBD2. Germline values: CDR1 KGHSH, CDR2 LQKENI. The CDR3 spans 16 residues. V lost 5 bases to trimming and J lost 4 bases; unmatched junction nucleotides: 4. CDR3 amino acids: CASSRLAGGIYNEQFF. DNA of the CDR3: TGTGCCAGCTCAAGACTAGCGGGGGGGATATACAATGAGCAGTTCTTC.

This rearrangement joins TRBV18 to TRBJ1-2; TRBD1 agrees at 8 bases. This CDR3 is 13 amino acids long. Germline values: CDR1 KGHSH, CDR2 LQKENI. J lost 3 bases, V lost 5 bases, and 2 bases had no gene match. For the CDR3, the DNA is TGTGCCAGCTCAGCAGGGGGCGACTATGGCTACACCTTC. Translating gives CASSAGGDYGYTF. Drawing the rest from reference TRBV18 and TRBJ1-2, the complete variable domain is NAGVMQNPRHLVRRRGQEARLRCSPMKGHSHVYWYRQLPEEGLKFMVYLQKENIIDESGMPKERFSAEFPKEGPSILRIQQVVRGDSAAYFCASSAGGDYGYTFGSGTRLTVV.

The chain couples TRBV24-1 to TRBJ2-5, with TRBD1 matching over 9 bases. CDR1 is KGHDR and CDR2 is SFDVKD in the germline V gene. J lost 5 bases, V lost 0 bases, and 9 bases had no gene match. CDR3 length: 17 residues. The CDR3 DNA is TGTGCCACCAGTGATTTGGGGGACAGGGTAGGAGCGGAGACCCAGTACTTC. Protein product: CATSDLGDRVGAETQYF.

The V gene is TRBV6-5, the J gene TRBJ1-2; D perhaps matches TRBD1 (6 bases). Trimming took off 5 bases at V and 8 bases at J, with 12 bases between the two ends. CDR1 is MNHEY and CDR2 is SVGAGI in the germline V gene. The CDR3 totals 12 residues. The CDR3: CASSTGREGYTF. DNA for the CDR3: TGTGCCAGCAGTACAGGGAGAGAAGGCTACACCTTC.

The chain carries TRBV28 and TRBJ1-1; 11 positions agree with TRBD1. Losses at the gene ends were 10 bases for V and 2 bases for J; bases not matched to a gene: 9. The CDR3 is made up of 15 amino acids. CDR1 and CDR2 (germline): MDHEN, SYDVKM. CDR3 sequence (DNA): TGTGCCACCGCCGGACAGGGGGCAGGAAACACTGAAGCTTTCTTT. It yields the protein CATAGQGAGNTEAFF.

The V gene is TRBV19, the J gene TRBJ1-2; 12 nucleotides match TRBD1. CDR1 and CDR2 from the germline V gene are LNHDA and SQIVND (reference sequence). The CDR3 runs 14 residues. J was trimmed by 7 bases and V by 4 bases; bases with no gene match: 4. The CDR3 here is CASSTGQGAFGYTF. The DNA for the CDR3 is TGTGCCAGTAGTACGGGACAGGGGGCTTTTGGCTACACCTTC.

The rearrangement joins TRBV19 to TRBJ1-1, with D possibly matching TRBD1 (6 bases). CDR1 and CDR2 (germline): LNHDA, SQIVND (reference sequence). Trimming stripped 5 bases from V and 0 bases from J, with 10 bases between. This CDR3 is built from 14 residues. The CDR3 reads CASSSGTLNTEAFF. The CDR3 bases are TGTGCCAGTAGTTCAGGGACATTGAACACTGAAGCTTTCTTT. Full variable domain (remainder filled in from reference TRBV19 and TRBJ1-1): DGGITQSPKYLFRKEGQNVTLSCEQNLNHDAMYWYRQDPGQGLRLIYYSQIVNDFQKGDIAEGYSVSREKKESFPLTVTSAQKNPTAFYLCASSSGTLNTEAFFGQGTRLTVV.

The genes are TRBV19 and TRBJ2-3; 12 bases agree with TRBD2. V was clipped by 5 bases and J by 0 bases; unmatched bases: 9. CDR3 length: 18 amino acids. The germline gives CDR1 LNHDA, CDR2 SQIVND (reference sequence). For the CDR3, the DNA is TGTGCCAGTAGTTTCTTCCTGACTAGCGGGGGAAGCACAGATACGCAGTATTTT. Its protein is CASSFFLTSGGSTDTQYF.

The V gene is TRBV7-9, the J gene TRBJ2-1; 7 bases are a match to TRBD1. The CDR3 covers 15 residues. Trimming removed 4 bases from V and 2 bases from J; junction bases left unmatched: 5. Germline V lookup: CDR1 SEHNR, CDR2 FQNEAQ (reference sequence). The CDR3 here is CASSSRTGTYNEQFF. The CDR3 nucleotides read TGTGCCAGCAGCTCCAGGACAGGTACCTACAATGAGCAGTTCTTC. Looking up the rest from reference TRBV7-9 and TRBJ2-1 gives the full variable domain: DTGVSQNPRHKITKRGQNVTFRCDPISEHNRLYWYRQTLGQGPEFLTYFQNEAQLEKSRLLSDRFSAERPKGSFSTLEIQRTEQGDSAMYLCASSSRTGTYNEQFFGPGTRLTVL.

The chain links TRBV11-2 to TRBJ1-4, with D possibly TRBD1 on 5 matching bases. The CDR3 extends over 16 amino acids. Germline-derived CDR1 and CDR2 are SGHAT and FQNNGV. Trimming left V 5 bases short and J 5 bases short, with 18 bases between. The chain's CDR3 is CASSPFLGGGNEKLFF. The CDR3 DNA follows: TGTGCCAGCAGCCCCTTTCTCGGGGGGGGAAATGAAAAACTGTTTTTT.

This chain uses TRBV6-5 with TRBJ1-5; D not certain. The V end lost 0 bases, the J end lost 6 bases, and 6 bases lay between the germline ends. This CDR3 is built from 13 residues. Germline lookup yields CDR1 MNHEY and CDR2 SVGAGI. This CDR3 reads CASSYSLLQPQHF. In nucleotides, the CDR3 is TGTGCCAGCAGTTACTCGTTACTTCAGCCCCAGCATTTT.

The rearrangement uses TRBV18 and TRBJ1-4; 9 nucleotides line up with TRBD1. The ends lost 3 bases at V and 7 bases at J; junction bases unmatched: 6. In germline, CDR1 is KGHSH, CDR2 LQKENI. The length of the CDR3 is 15 residues. The CDR3 protein is CASSPDRGLIEKLFF. The CDR3 nucleotides are TGTGCCAGCTCACCTGACAGGGGGTTAATTGAAAAACTGTTTTTT.

This rearrangement joins TRBV24-1 to TRBJ1-5; a possible D gene is TRBD1 (5 bases). Germline CDR1 KGHDR, CDR2 SFDVKD. This CDR3 has 17 amino acids. V was pared by 2 bases and J by 0 bases, with 13 bases between. In DNA, the CDR3 is TGTGCCACCAGTGATTCCTTCGACAGTTTTAGCAATCAGCCCCAGCATTTT. Amino acid sequence: CATSDSFDSFSNQPQHF.

The genes are TRBV10-1 and TRBJ2-3, with 8 nucleotides matching TRBD2. This CDR3 is 16 amino acids long. V was clipped by 2 bases and J by 4 bases; unmatched bases: 8. Germline V gene data show CDR1 as WNHNN and CDR2 as SYGVQD (reference sequence). CDR3 region: CASSERDGGAADTQYF. Written as DNA, the CDR3 is TGCGCCAGCAGTGAGCGAGACGGGGGGGCGGCAGATACGCAGTATTTT.